This entry lists 20 T cell receptor beta chains sequenced from one sample in a study of CD8+ T cells in alopecia areata. Sequencing used cDNA as its template, made by extracting RNA and reverse transcribing it. Using immunoSEQ multiplex PCR, the repertoire was profiled, and TCRdb retains in-frame clones only, with some absent. The sample has over 100,000 clones, none seen only once. Sequenced: lesional skin. The receptors were sampled from a C3H/HeJ mouse with alopecia areata. The mice in this strain carry MHC haplotype H2-k.

In the case of this clone: Gene names are mouse gene names. From the germline J gene comes the end of the CDR3, since the read stops 4 residues before it. The gene calls are TRBV19 and TRBJ2-3, with 7 bases identical to TRBD1. The ends lost 4 bases at V and 2 bases at J; junction bases unmatched: 7. CDR1 and CDR2 from the germline V gene are FNHDT and SITEND (reference sequence). The CDR3 totals 15 residues. CDR3: CASSPLGTDAETLYF. CDR3 DNA, as far as it was read: TGTGCCAGCAGTCCCCTCGGGACAGATGCAGAA.

As for this clone: Gene names and germline match the mouse. The CDR3 end is not reached by the read, which stops 4 residues before it; the germline J gene fills it in. The chain combines TRBV13-1 with TRBJ2-5; 8 positions match TRBD2. The germline V gene has CDR1 NSHNY and CDR2 SYGAGN. CDR3 size: 13 residues. The covered CDR3 bases are TGTGCCAGCAGTGACGACTGGGGTGAC. Protein sequence: CASSDDWGD. The whole CDR3 sequence reads CASSDDWGDTQYF.

Turning to this clone: Here the gene names and germline are mouse. The read ends 4 residues shy of where the CDR3 ends; the end is completed using the germline J gene. The chain links TRBV19 to TRBJ2-1; 11 bases match TRBD1. This CDR3 has 15 residues. V was clipped by 4 bases and J by 4 bases; unmatched bases: 4. Germline-derived CDR1 and CDR2 are FNHDT and SITEND (reference sequence). Partial CDR3 DNA: TGTGCCAGCAGTTCGCGGGACAGGGGGTATGCT. Translation gives CASSSRDRGYA. Given in full, the CDR3 is CASSSRDRGYAEQFF.

This clone appeared a few times. Gene names refer to mouse genes. CDR3 DNA, as far as it was read: TGTGCCAGCAGTGAACTGGCCTACACCGGG. Translated: CASSELAYTG. The full CDR3 reads CASSELAYTGQLYF. The chain joins TRBV13-1 to TRBJ2-2, with D possibly TRBD2 on 5 matching bases. The CDR3 is cut off 4 residues early in the read; its end comes from the germline J gene. Germline lookup yields CDR1 NSHNY and CDR2 SYGAGN. The germline V and J ends were trimmed by 2 bases and 3 bases, with 8 bases remaining between them. CDR3 length equals 14 residues.

This clone was found a few times. The listed genes are named as in mouse. Read sequence stops 4 residues before the CDR3 end, and the germline J gene provides the missing end. The chain uses TRBV1 and TRBJ2-3, with TRBD2 matching over 10 bases. Germline V gene sequence: CDR1 NSQYPW, CDR2 LRSPGD (reference sequence). V was pared by 3 bases and J by 0 bases, with 3 bases of the junction left unmatched. This CDR3 contains 16 residues. CDR3 DNA, as far as it was read: TGCACCTGCAGTGCCACTGGGGGGGAAAGTGCAGAA. Protein sequence: CTCSATGGESAE. The full CDR3 sequence reads CTCSATGGESAETLYF. The variable domain in full, with the rest retrieved from reference TRBV1 and TRBJ2-3, is VTLLEQNPRWRLVPRGQAVNLRCILKNSQYPWMSWYQQDLQKQLQWLFTLRSPGDKEVKSLPGADYLATRVTDTELRLQVANMSQGRTLYCTCSATGGESAETLYFGSGTRLTVL.

This clone was detected a few times. Mouse germline and gene names are used. The read comes to an end 4 residues before the CDR3 does, leaving the germline J gene to fill in the end. The chain recombines TRBV19 with TRBJ2-3; 7 bases align to TRBD1. Germline assignment: CDR1 FNHDT and CDR2 SITEND (reference sequence). The CDR3 length is 15 residues. V lost 4 bases and J lost 1; bases outside the gene matches: 6. Partial CDR3 DNA: TGTGCCAGCAGTGTTAGACAGGGACGTGCAGAA. Residues: CASSVRQGRAE. The CDR3 in its entirety is CASSVRQGRAETLYF.

This clone was counted only a few times. Genes here carry mouse names. The DNA ends 4 residues before the CDR3 does, and the rest of the CDR3 is filled in from the germline J gene. The chain combines TRBV17 with TRBJ2-7; TRBD2 agrees at 8 bases. The ends lost 5 bases at V and 0 bases at J; junction bases unmatched: 3. Germline V gene sequence: CDR1 MNHDT, CDR2 YYDKIL. This CDR3 has 14 amino acids. CDR3 residues: CASSRWGDSYEQYF. CDR3 DNA (partial): TGTGCTAGCAGTCGCTGGGGGGACTCCTAT.

Note on this clone: Gene names and germline match the mouse. The DNA read from the CDR3 is TGTGCCAGCGTACACAGGGGGTTTGCAAACACA. Translation gives CASVHRGFANT. From start to end, the CDR3 is CASVHRGFANTEVFF. V gene TRBV13-3 combines with J gene TRBJ1-1, with 8 bases identical to TRBD1. The read finishes 4 residues shy of the CDR3 end, and the germline J gene is used to complete it. This CDR3 comprises 15 residues. The V gene's germline CDR1 is NNHDY and CDR2 SYVADS. Unmatched junction bases numbered 8, after V lost 7 bases and J lost 0 bases.

This clone was observed a handful of times. The genes and germline here are from mouse. The missing CDR3 end, 4 residues past where the read stops, is filled in from the germline J gene. The gene calls are TRBV17 and TRBJ2-5, with 8 bases matching TRBD1. Germline V gene data show CDR1 as MNHDT and CDR2 as YYDKIL. Losses at the gene ends were 4 bases for V and 3 bases for J; bases not matched to a gene: 3. The CDR3 has 14 residues. The sequenced part of the CDR3 DNA is TGTGCTAGCAGTAACACAGGGGGTCAAGAC. Protein sequence: CASSNTGGQD. The complete CDR3 protein is CASSNTGGQDTQYF. Drawing the rest from reference TRBV17 and TRBJ2-5, the complete variable domain is DTTVKQNPRYKLARVGKPVNLICSQTMNHDTMYWYQKKPNQAPKLLLFYYDKILNREADTFEKFQSSRPNNSFCSLYIGSAGLEYSAMYLCASSNTGGQDTQYFGPGTRLLVL.

As concerns this clone: The genes and germline here are from mouse. The read is 4 residues too short to cover the CDR3 end, so that end is filled in from the germline J gene. The chain has TRBV16 and TRBJ1-4; D is unclear. CDR3 size: 13 residues. Trimming pared 3 bases from V and 4 bases from J, leaving 6 bases between. Germline CDR1 is SGHSA and CDR2 is FRNQAP. This CDR3 reads CASSFNSNERLFF. The CDR3 bases that were read are TGTGCAAGCAGCTTTAACAGCAACGAA.

This clone has at least ten counts. The listed genes are named as in mouse. With the read ending 4 residues before the CDR3 end, the germline J gene is used to fill in that end. The chain has TRBV13-3 and TRBJ1-4, with D maybe TRBD1 (6 bases). Per the germline V gene, CDR1 is NNHDY and CDR2 is SYVADS. Trimming stripped 2 bases from V and 5 bases from J, with 13 bases between. The CDR3 has 15 amino acids. CDR3 region: CASSDPGTTNERLFF. The CDR3 bases that were read are TGTGCCAGCAGTGACCCCGGGACAACAAACGAA.

The table lists this clone with a few counts. Mouse gene names apply. The missing CDR3 end, 4 residues past where the read stops, is filled in from the germline J gene. The J gene is TRBJ2-4, the V gene TRBV13-3; 7 bases align to TRBD1. Losses at the gene ends were 1 base for V and 0 bases for J; bases not matched to a gene: 5. Germline V lookup: CDR1 NNHDY, CDR2 SYVADS. The CDR3 consists of 16 residues. Incomplete CDR3 DNA: TGTGCCAGCAGTGATCACAGGGGAGAGAGTCAAAAC. It is translated as CASSDHRGESQN. The CDR3 in its entirety is CASSDHRGESQNTLYF.

This clone was observed a few times. TCRdb and the translated DNA give different amino acids at residue 11; the protein presented here is the one translated from the DNA. Genes here carry mouse names. The read ends 3 residues shy of where the CDR3 ends; the end is completed using the germline J gene. This chain links TRBV15 with TRBJ1-6; D possibly corresponds to TRBD1 (6 bases). TRBJ1-6 is given ORF status, its function remaining uncertain. The ends were cut back, 3 bases at V and 4 bases at J, with 7 bases in the middle. The CDR3 runs to 14 residues. Germline assignment: CDR1 SGHND and CDR2 FRSKSL. CDR3 DNA, as far as it was read: TGTGCCAGCAGTTTCGGACAGTATAATTCGCCC. This encodes CASSFGQYNSP. The entire CDR3 reads CASSFGQYNSPLYF.

This clone was observed a few times. Gene names denote mouse genes. The CDR3 bases that were read are TGCACCTGCACCCTCCGGGACAGATATGCT. Translating it yields CTCTLRDRYA. The complete CDR3 protein is CTCTLRDRYAEQFF. This sequence joins TRBV1 and TRBJ2-1, with 7 bases matching TRBD1. The read halts 4 residues ahead of the CDR3 end, with the missing end drawn from the germline J gene. This CDR3 is built from 14 residues. After removal of 7 bases from V and 4 bases from J, the junction contained 7 bases not matched to a gene. CDR1 NSQYPW and CDR2 LRSPGD come from the germline V gene (reference sequence).

Comments on this clone: Genes here carry mouse names. The sequence runs out 4 residues before the end of the CDR3; the remainder is reconstructed from the germline J gene. The chain combines TRBV19 with TRBJ2-3; the match to TRBD1 covers 8 bases. Unmatched junction bases numbered 3, after V lost 2 bases and J lost 1 base. Germline CDR1 reads FNHDT; CDR2 reads SITEND (reference sequence). This CDR3 has 15 amino acids. The DNA read from the CDR3 is TGTGCCAGCAGTATCGTGGACAGGGGTGCAGAA. Translation: CASSIVDRGAE. The CDR3 in full is CASSIVDRGAETLYF.

Turning to this clone: The genes and germline here are from mouse. The read terminates 4 residues before the CDR3 end, so the remaining end is supplied by the germline J gene. This chain uses TRBV13-3 with TRBJ2-3; perhaps TRBD1 as D (6 bases). The CDR3 runs 14 residues. Trimming pared 4 bases from V and 0 bases from J, leaving 9 bases between. From germline, CDR1 is NNHDY and CDR2 SYVADS. Here the CDR3 reads CASSWDTSAETLYF. The sequenced part of the CDR3 DNA is TGTGCCAGCAGTTGGGACACGAGTGCAGAA.

This clone was observed a few times. The gene names given are mouse names. The missing CDR3 end, 4 residues past where the read stops, is filled in from the germline J gene. The rearrangement uses TRBV13-3 and TRBJ1-1; 12 bases fit TRBD1. Losses at the gene ends were 5 bases for V and 0 bases for J; bases not matched to a gene: 8. Germline V CDR1 and CDR2: NNHDY, SYVADS. The CDR3 has 17 residues. CDR3: CASSYPGQGAANTEVFF. CDR3 DNA (partial): TGTGCCAGCAGCTACCCGGGACAGGGGGCTGCAAACACA.

A note on this clone: Genes here carry mouse names. The CDR3 goes on 4 residues after the read ends, and that part is filled in from the germline J gene. The genes are TRBV13-1 and TRBJ2-7; 7 bases match TRBD1. The CDR3 sequence is 11 residues long. Germline V gives CDR1 NSHNY, CDR2 SYGAGN. CDR3 bases read: TGTGCCAGCAGACAGGGGTAT. Protein sequence: CASRQGY. Given in full, the CDR3 is CASRQGYEQYF.

This clone was picked up a small number of times. The germline and genes are mouse ones. With the read ending 4 residues before the CDR3 end, the germline J gene is used to fill in that end. The V gene is TRBV14, the J gene TRBJ1-1; maybe TRBD1 (6 bases). The CDR3 runs to 13 residues. Trimming left V 6 bases short and J 0 bases short, with 9 bases between. CDR1 and CDR2 from the germline V gene are SGHDT and FRDEAV. CDR3: CASTGTPNTEVFF. Incomplete CDR3 DNA: TGTGCCAGCACCGGGACACCAAACACA. Full variable domain (remainder filled in from reference TRBV14 and TRBJ1-1): EAGVTQSPRYAVLQEGQAVSFWCDPISGHDTLYWYQQPRDQGPQLLVYFRDEAVIDNSQLPSDRFSAVRPKGTNSTLKIQSAKQGDTATYLCASTGTPNTEVFFGKGTRLTVV.

Only a few counts were recorded for this clone. The genes and germline here are from mouse. Coverage ceases 4 residues before the CDR3 finishes, and the germline J gene fills in the end. The chain joins TRBV1 to TRBJ2-3; TRBD1 agrees at 10 bases. Trimming at V came to 4 bases and at J to 3 bases, leaving 4 bases not matched to a gene. CDR1 is NSQYPW, CDR2 LRSPGD, per germline (reference sequence). This CDR3 contains 15 residues. The CDR3 bases that were read are TGCACCTGCAGTGGGAGGGACAGGGGCGCAGAA. Protein: CTCSGRDRGAE. The whole CDR3 sequence reads CTCSGRDRGAETLYF.